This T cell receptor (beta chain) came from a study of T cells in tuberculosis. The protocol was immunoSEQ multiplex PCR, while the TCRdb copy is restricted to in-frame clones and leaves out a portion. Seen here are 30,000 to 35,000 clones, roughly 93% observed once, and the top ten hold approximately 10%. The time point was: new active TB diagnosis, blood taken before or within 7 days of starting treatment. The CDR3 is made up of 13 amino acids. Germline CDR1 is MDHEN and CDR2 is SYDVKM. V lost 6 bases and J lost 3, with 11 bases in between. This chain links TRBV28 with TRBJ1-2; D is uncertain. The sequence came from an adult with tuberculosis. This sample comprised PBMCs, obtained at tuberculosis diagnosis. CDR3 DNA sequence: TGTGCCAGCAGCCTTGGCACAGACTATGGCTACACCTTC. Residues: CASSLGTDYGYTF.